This T cell receptor (beta chain) was sequenced during a study of cytomegalovirus exposure and HLA in healthy donors. Amplification used 60 Vbeta primers and 13 Jbeta primers. The protocol was immunoSEQ multiplex PCR, while the TCRdb copy is restricted to in-frame clones and leaves out a portion. The data hold under 200,000 clones, with roughly 83% observed a single time. Germline V gene lookup returns CDR1 MNHNS and CDR2 SASEGT. Trimming took 1 base from V and 8 from J, leaving 18 bases between them. This CDR3 spans 16 amino acids. In regard to this clone: Antigen: not known.

Whole-study findings and limits: Prior analysis indicated that the majority of TCR beta V segments exhibited productivity approximately 87% or approximately 30% of the time. Usually a TCR sequence was rare, but some public TCRs were found in many donors.

The sample was PBMCs. V gene TRBV6-1 combines with J gene TRBJ1-3, with D unresolved. This receptor was taken from a boy younger than 18 in good health and CMV-seronegative. CDR3 coding DNA: TGTGCCAGCAGTGAAGGAATAGGATCCAGAGGAGACACCATATATTTT. This codes for CASSEGIGSRGDTIYF.